Sequencing of this TCR beta chain was carried out in a study of blood T cell repertoires in COVID-19. With 6 bases removed from V and 1 base from J, the gap between germline ends came to 4 bases. The CDR3 covers 10 residues. From germline, CDR1 is DFQATT and CDR2 SNEGSKA (reference sequence). Using immunoSEQ multiplex PCR, the repertoire was profiled, and TCRdb retains in-frame clones only, with some absent. The table shows some 150,000 clones, with 80% to 90% occurring only once. This receptor was taken from a woman in her thirties or forties with acute or convalescent COVID-19. Sequencing was done on a sample of peripheral blood. The genes are TRBV20-1 and TRBJ2-7, with no clear D. The CDR3 protein is CSALSYEQYF. For the CDR3, the DNA is TGCAGTGCCCTATCCTACGAGCAGTACTTC.